Listed below are T cell receptor beta chains from one sample, sequenced in a study of control samples from healthy donors and cancer patients. The method was immunoSEQ multiplex PCR; TCRdb's version includes in-frame clones alone and lacks a portion of them. This table has tens of thousands of clones, over 75% appearing once. Material for sequencing was PBMCs. These receptors were taken from an older woman with lung cancer. Both conserved end residues are part of each CDR3. Part of the rows lack a size; the others show once, few, many or a class for expanded clones.

v_gene: TRBV5-8; abundance: -; CDR3aa: CASSSWTGSADEQYF
v_gene: TRBV2; abundance: -; CDR3aa: CASSISGGDNEQFF
v_gene: TRBV7-9; abundance: once; CDR3aa: CASSPGTGTHEQFF
v_gene: TRBV27; abundance: -; CDR3aa: CASSPSRGNTEAFF
v_gene: TRBV4-1; abundance: -; CDR3aa: CASGRDLLNYGYTF
v_gene: TRBV28; abundance: once; CDR3aa: CASSLSDRRGGELFF
v_gene: TRBV5-1; abundance: -; CDR3aa: CASRDRLAGEENEQFF
v_gene: TRBV7-8; abundance: -; CDR3aa: CASSSLIPGQAITYEQYF
v_gene: TRBV2; abundance: -; CDR3aa: CASTVDRGDEQYF
v_gene: TRBV6-2/TRBV6-3; abundance: once; CDR3aa: CASSYSVGTGGTDTQYF
v_gene: TRBV19; abundance: few; CDR3aa: CASKDTFYSNQPQHF
v_gene: TRBV27; abundance: -; CDR3aa: CASGAGPTNSPLHF
v_gene: TRBV28; abundance: -; CDR3aa: CASSSSVGDAQYF
v_gene: TRBV6-1; abundance: -; CDR3aa: CASSDQLAVTYEQYF
v_gene: TRBV2; abundance: -; CDR3aa: CASESYNYGYAF